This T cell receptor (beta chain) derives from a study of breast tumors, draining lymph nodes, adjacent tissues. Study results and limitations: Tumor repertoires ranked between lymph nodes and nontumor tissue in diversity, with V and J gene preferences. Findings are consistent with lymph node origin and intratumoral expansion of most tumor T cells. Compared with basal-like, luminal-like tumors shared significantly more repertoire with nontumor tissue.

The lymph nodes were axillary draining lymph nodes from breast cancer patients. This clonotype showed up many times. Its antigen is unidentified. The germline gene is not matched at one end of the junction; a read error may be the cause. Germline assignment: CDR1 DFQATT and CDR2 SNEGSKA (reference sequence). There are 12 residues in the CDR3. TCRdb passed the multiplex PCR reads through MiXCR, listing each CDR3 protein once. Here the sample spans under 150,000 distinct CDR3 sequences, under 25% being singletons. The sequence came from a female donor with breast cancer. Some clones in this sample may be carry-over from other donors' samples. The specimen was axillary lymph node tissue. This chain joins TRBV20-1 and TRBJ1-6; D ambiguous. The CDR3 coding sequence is TGCAGTGCTAGAGAAACGGCCTCACGCCTCCACTTT. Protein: CSARETASRLHF.